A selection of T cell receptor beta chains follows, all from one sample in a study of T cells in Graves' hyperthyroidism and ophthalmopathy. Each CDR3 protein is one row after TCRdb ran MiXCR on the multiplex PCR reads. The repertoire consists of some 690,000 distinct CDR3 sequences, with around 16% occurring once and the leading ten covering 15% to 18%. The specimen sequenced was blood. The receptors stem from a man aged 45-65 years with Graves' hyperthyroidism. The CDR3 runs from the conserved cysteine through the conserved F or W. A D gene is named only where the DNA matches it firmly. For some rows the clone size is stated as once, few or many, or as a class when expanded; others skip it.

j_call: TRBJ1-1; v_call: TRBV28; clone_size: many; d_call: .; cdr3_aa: CASSSLDSNTEAFF; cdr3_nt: TGTGCCAGCAGTTCCCTGGACAGTAACACTGAAGCTTTCTTT
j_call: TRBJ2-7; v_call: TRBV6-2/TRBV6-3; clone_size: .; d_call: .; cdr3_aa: CASSSSPSGSEQYF; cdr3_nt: TGTGCCAGCAGTTCCAGTCCATCGGGTTCCGAGCAGTACTTC
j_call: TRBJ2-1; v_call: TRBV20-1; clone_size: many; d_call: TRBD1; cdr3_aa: CSASLWDRGEQFF; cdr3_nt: TGCAGTGCTAGTTTATGGGACAGGGGTGAGCAGTTCTTC
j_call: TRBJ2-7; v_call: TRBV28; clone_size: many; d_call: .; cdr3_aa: CASRTAGSSYEQYF; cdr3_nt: TGTGCCAGCAGAACCGCAGGAAGCTCCTACGAGCAGTACTTC
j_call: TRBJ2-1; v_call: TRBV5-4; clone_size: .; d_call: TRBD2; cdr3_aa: CASSSPASGSSYNEQFF; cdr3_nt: TGTGCCAGCAGCTCCCCGGCTAGCGGGAGTTCTTACAATGAGCAGTTCTTC
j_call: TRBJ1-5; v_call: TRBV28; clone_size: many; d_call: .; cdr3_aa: CASSLEGDNQPQHF; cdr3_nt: TGTGCCAGCAGTTTGGAGGGGGACAATCAGCCCCAGCATTTT
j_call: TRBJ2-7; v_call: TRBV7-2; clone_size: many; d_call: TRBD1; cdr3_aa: CASSPRQGREQYF; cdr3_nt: TGTGCCAGCAGCCCACGACAGGGGCGCGAGCAGTACTTC
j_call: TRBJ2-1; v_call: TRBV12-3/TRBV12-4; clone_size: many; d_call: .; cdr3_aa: CASSFRRVNNEQFF; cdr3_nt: TGTGCCAGCAGTTTTCGCCGGGTAAACAATGAGCAGTTCTTC
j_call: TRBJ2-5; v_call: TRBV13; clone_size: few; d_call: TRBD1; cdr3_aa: CASSSGQVQYF; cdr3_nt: TGTGCCAGCAGCTCCGGACAGGTTCAGTACTTC
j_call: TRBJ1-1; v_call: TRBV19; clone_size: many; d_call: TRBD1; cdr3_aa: CASSIFWTGRGTEAFF; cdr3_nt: TGTGCCAGTAGTATTTTTTGGACAGGGAGAGGGACTGAAGCTTTCTTT
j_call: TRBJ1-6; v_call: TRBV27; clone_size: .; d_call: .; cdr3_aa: CASSFAGDNSPLHF; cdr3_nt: TGTGCCAGCAGTTTCGCGGGGGACAATTCACCCCTCCACTTT
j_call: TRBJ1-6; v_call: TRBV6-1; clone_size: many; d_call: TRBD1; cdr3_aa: CASRGTGGNSSPLHF; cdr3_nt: TGTGCCAGCAGGGGGACAGGGGGCAACAGTTCACCCCTCCACTTT
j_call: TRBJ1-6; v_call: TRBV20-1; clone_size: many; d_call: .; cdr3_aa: CSASEAGPKRTYNSPLHF; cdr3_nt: TGCAGTGCTAGTGAGGCGGGACCCAAACGCACCTATAATTCACCCCTCCACTTT
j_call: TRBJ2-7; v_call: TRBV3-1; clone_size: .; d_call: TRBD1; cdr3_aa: CASSRTGLVAAGSDEQYF; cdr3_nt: TGTGCCAGCAGCCGGACAGGGTTAGTGGCGGCGGGGAGTGACGAGCAGTACTTC
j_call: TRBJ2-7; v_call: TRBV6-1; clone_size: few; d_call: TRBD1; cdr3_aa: CASSEMGQKIHEQYF; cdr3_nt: TGTGCCAGCAGTGAAATGGGACAGAAGATCCACGAGCAGTACTTC
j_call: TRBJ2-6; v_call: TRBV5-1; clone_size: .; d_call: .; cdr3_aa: CASSLEQYPGANVLTF; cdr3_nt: TGCGCCAGCAGCTTGGAACAGTACCCTGGGGCCAACGTCCTGACTTTC
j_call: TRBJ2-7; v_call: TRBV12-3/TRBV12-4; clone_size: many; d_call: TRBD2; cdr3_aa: CASSFMRGGDEQYF; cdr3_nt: TGTGCCAGCAGTTTCATGCGGGGGGGAGACGAGCAGTACTTC
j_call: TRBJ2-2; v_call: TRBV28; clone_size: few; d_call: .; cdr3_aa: CASSVARSGELFF; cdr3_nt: TGTGCCAGCAGCGTGGCAAGATCCGGGGAGCTGTTTTTT
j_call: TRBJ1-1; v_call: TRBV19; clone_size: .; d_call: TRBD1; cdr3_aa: CASSIFIGRGYTEAFF; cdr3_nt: TGTGCCAGTAGTATCTTCATCGGCAGGGGGTACACTGAAGCTTTCTTT
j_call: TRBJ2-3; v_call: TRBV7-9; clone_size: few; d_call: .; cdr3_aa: CASSPYTTGKDTQYF; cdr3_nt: TGTGCCAGCAGCCCATATACCACGGGTAAAGATACGCAGTATTTT
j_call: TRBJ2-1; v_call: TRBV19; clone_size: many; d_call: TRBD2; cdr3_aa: CASSFEGLAGVVGDEQFF; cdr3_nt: TGTGCCAGTAGTTTTGAAGGACTAGCGGGAGTTGTTGGGGATGAGCAGTTCTTC
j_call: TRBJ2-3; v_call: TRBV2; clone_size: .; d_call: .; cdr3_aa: CASSVTPGDTQYF; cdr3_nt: TGTGCCAGCAGCGTAACTCCGGGAGATACGCAGTATTTT
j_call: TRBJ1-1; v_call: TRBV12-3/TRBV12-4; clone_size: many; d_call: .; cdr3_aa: CASRTGTWDTEAFF; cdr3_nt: TGTGCCAGCAGAACCGGGACATGGGACACTGAAGCTTTCTTT
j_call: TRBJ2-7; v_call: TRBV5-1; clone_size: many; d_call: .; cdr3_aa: CASSLLPGSYEQYF; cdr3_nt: TGCGCCAGCAGCTTGTTACCCGGTTCCTACGAGCAGTACTTC
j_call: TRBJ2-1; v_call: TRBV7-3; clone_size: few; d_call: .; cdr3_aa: CASSPQRNLYNEQFF; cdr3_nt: TGTGCCAGCAGCCCGCAGCGGAACCTTTACAATGAGCAGTTCTTC
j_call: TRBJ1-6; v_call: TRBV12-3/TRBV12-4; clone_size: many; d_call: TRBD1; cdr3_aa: CASRPQGESSPLHF; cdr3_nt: TGTGCCAGCAGACCACAGGGGGAATCTTCACCCCTCCACTTT
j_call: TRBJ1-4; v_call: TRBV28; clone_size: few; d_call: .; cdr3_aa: CASSPPSTTAGEKLFF; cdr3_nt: TGTGCCAGCAGTCCCCCTAGTACGACAGCTGGGGAAAAACTGTTTTTT
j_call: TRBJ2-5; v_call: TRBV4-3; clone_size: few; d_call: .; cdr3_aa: CASSQVWDVQETQYF; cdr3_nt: TGCGCCAGCAGCCAAGTTTGGGACGTTCAAGAGACCCAGTACTTC
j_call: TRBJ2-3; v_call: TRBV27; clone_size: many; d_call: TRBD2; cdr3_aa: CASSPDSGATDTQYF; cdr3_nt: TGTGCCAGCAGTCCCGATAGCGGGGCCACAGATACGCAGTATTTT
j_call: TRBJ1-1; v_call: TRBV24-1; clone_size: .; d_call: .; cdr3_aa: CATSDLRGGIAFF; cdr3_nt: TGTGCCACCAGTGATTTGAGGGGGGGAATTGCTTTCTTT
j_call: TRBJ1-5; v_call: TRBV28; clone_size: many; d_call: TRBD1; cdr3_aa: CASSLTGGVQPQHF; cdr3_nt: TGTGCCAGCAGTCTGACAGGGGGCGTCCAGCCCCAGCATTTT
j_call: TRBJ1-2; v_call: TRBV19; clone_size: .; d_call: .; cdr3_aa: CASSYDGTHGYTF; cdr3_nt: TGTGCCAGTAGTTACGACGGGACCCATGGCTACACCTTC
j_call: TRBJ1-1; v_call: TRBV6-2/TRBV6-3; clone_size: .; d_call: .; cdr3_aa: CASSSFPIGAFF; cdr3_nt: TGTGCCAGCAGTTCCTTCCCAATCGGCGCTTTCTTT
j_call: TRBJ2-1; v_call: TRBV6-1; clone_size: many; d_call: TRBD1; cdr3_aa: CASSADRYNEQFF; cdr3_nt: TGTGCCAGCAGCGCGGACAGGTACAATGAGCAGTTCTTC
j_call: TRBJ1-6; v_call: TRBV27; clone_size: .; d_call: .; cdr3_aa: CASRMSSYNSPLHF; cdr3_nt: TGTGCCAGCAGGATGAGCTCCTATAATTCACCCCTCCACTTT
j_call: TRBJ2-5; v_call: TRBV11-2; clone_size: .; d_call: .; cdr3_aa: CASSPFGRGETQYF; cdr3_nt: TGTGCCAGCAGCCCCTTCGGCAGGGGTGAGACCCAGTACTTC
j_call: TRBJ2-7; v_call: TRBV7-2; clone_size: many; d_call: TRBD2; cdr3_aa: CASRVEGLAGAHEQYF; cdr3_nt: TGTGCCAGCAGGGTGGAGGGACTAGCGGGAGCCCACGAGCAGTACTTC
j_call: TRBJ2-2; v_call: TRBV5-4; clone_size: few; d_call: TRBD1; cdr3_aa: CASSSRTGLGELFF; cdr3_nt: TGTGCCAGCAGCTCACGGACAGGGCTCGGGGAGCTGTTTTTT
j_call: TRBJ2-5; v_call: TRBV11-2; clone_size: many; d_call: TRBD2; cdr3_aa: CASSVLAGGPVGTQYF; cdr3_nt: TGTGCCAGCAGCGTTCTAGCGGGAGGGCCCGTAGGGACCCAGTACTTC
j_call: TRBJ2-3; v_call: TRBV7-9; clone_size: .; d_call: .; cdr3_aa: CASSPFGADTQYF; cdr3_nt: TGTGCCAGCAGCCCCTTTGGAGCAGATACGCAGTATTTT
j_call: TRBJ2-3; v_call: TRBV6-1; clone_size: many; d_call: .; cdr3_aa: CAGGAGQSTDTQYF; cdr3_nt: TGTGCCGGCGGGGCGGGACAAAGCACAGATACGCAGTATTTT